Presented here are 11 T cell receptor beta chains from one specimen sequenced in a study of T cell changes during pregnancy in multiple sclerosis. Sequencing used immunoSEQ multiplex PCR; TCRdb keeps in-frame clones, though not all of them. The sample lists tens of thousands of clones, around nine tenths occurring once. This sample comprised peripheral blood, obtained in the first trimester of pregnancy. Receptors originate from a female donor in good health, enrolled as a control in a pregnancy study.

The V gene is TRBV27, the J gene TRBJ2-1; TRBD2 agrees at 7 bases. The CDR3 spans 13 residues. Losses at the gene ends were 6 bases for V and 15 bases for J; bases not matched to a gene: 14. Germline assignment: CDR1 MNHEY and CDR2 SMNVEV (reference sequence). The CDR3 here is CASSTFPQRDRFF. Written as DNA, the CDR3 is TGTGCCAGCAGCACCTTTCCCCAGCGGGATCGGTTCTTC.

The chain couples TRBV5-4 to TRBJ2-7, with 9 bases aligning to TRBD2. Germline values: CDR1 SGHNT, CDR2 YYREEE (reference sequence). V was clipped by 4 bases and J by 5 bases; unmatched bases: 10. This CDR3 is 15 amino acids long. The CDR3, as DNA: TGTGCCAGCAGCCGAAGCAGCGGGAGGTCCCACGAGCAGTACTTC. Amino acid sequence: CASSRSSGRSHEQYF.

The rearrangement joins TRBV6-1 to TRBJ2-1; a weak D match, TRBD2 (6 bases). V shed 6 bases and J shed 5 bases, with 14 bases lying between them. Germline CDR1 reads MNHNS; CDR2 reads SASEGT. The CDR3 spans 14 residues. The CDR3 region is CASRREDSNNEQFF. The CDR3 DNA is TGTGCCAGCAGGCGGGAAGACAGCAACAATGAGCAGTTCTTC.

The gene calls are TRBV6-1 and TRBJ1-5; no reliable D call. Between the trimmed V and J ends, which lost 6 bases and 0 bases, there was a span of 12 bases. The CDR3 is made up of 15 amino acids. Germline loops: CDR1 MNHNS, CDR2 SASEGT. CDR3 sequence reads: CASRPRDYSNQPQHF. The CDR3, as DNA: TGTGCCAGCAGACCACGGGATTATAGCAATCAGCCCCAGCATTTT.

The chain joins TRBV6-1 to TRBJ1-2; D not resolved. Germline V gene lookup returns CDR1 MNHNS and CDR2 SASEGT. The ends were cut back, 0 bases at V and 4 bases at J, with 9 bases in the middle. CDR3 length equals 14 residues. CDR3 loop: CASSEALRGYGYTF. The CDR3 nucleotides read TGTGCCAGCAGTGAAGCCCTCCGGGGCTATGGCTACACCTTC.

The chain is built from TRBV7-8 and TRBJ2-3; 10 bases match TRBD2. The J segment lost 4 bases and the V segment lost 5 bases, leaving 9 bases of the junction unmatched. The CDR3 is 16 amino acids. Per germline, CDR1 SGHVS and CDR2 FQNEAQ. The CDR3 coding sequence is TGTGCCAGCAGCCCCCCGGCTAGCGGGAGCGCAGATACGCAGTATTTT. This translates into CASSPPASGSADTQYF.

This clone has a handful of counts. The chain couples TRBV6-1 to TRBJ2-5, with TRBD2 matching 13 bases. J gave up 4 bases and V 6 bases, and 5 bases lay outside the gene matches. CDR3 length equals 15 residues. Germline CDR1 MNHNS, CDR2 SASEGT. As DNA, the CDR3 is TGTGCCAGCAGCCCGGGACTAGCGGGGCTAGAGACCCAGTACTTC. It codes for CASSPGLAGLETQYF.

V and J are TRBV5-1 and TRBJ2-7; 12 bases align to TRBD2. Germline CDR1 reads SGHRS; CDR2 reads YFSETQ. The length of the CDR3 is 14 residues. The junction had 2 bases not matched to a gene; V was cut back by 0 bases and J by 7 bases. DNA of the CDR3: TGCGCCAGCAGCTTGGATGGGACTAGCGGGGAGCAGTACTTC. It translates to CASSLDGTSGEQYF.

The chain uses TRBV27 and TRBJ2-1; TRBD2 agrees at 7 bases. From germline, CDR1 is MNHEY and CDR2 SMNVEV (reference sequence). Trimming took 2 bases from V and 8 from J; bases not matched to a gene: 0. CDR3 size: 12 residues. In DNA form, the CDR3 reads TGTGCCAGCAGTTTACGGGGGGATGAGCAGTTCTTC. Translated, it gives CASSLRGDEQFF.

The J gene is TRBJ1-4, the V gene TRBV5-6; 7 bases agree with TRBD1. CDR1 is SGHDT, CDR2 YYEEEE, per germline. The junction had 2 bases not matched to a gene; V was cut back by 4 bases and J by 5 bases. The CDR3 length is 13 residues. As DNA, the CDR3 is TGTGCCAGCAGCGGGACAGCAAATGAAAAACTGTTTTTT. Translation gives CASSGTANEKLFF. The whole variable domain, remainder taken from reference TRBV5-6 and TRBJ1-4, is DAGVTQSPTHLIKTRGQQVTLRCSPKSGHDTVSWYQQALGQGPQFIFQYYEEEERQRGNFPDRFSGHQFPNYSSELNVNALLLGDSALYLCASSGTANEKLFFGSGTQLSVL.

The rearrangement uses TRBV5-1 and TRBJ2-5; a weak D match, TRBD2 (5 bases). The V gene lost 2 bases and the J gene lost 7 bases, with 18 bases spanning the gap. This CDR3 comprises 15 residues. Germline V CDR1 and CDR2: SGHRS, YFSETQ. The CDR3 protein is CASSFFSGSPGTQYF. In DNA form, the CDR3 reads TGCGCCAGCAGCTTTTTCAGCGGAAGCCCGGGGACCCAGTACTTC.